These T cell receptor beta chains were read from a single sample in a study of T cells in tumors after PD-1 blockade. Some clones are missing from TCRdb's copy, which holds only in-frame ones; the method was immunoSEQ multiplex PCR. The sample contains fewer than 55,000 clones, over 70% of which appear only once. The sample in question was PBMCs, obtained before anti-PD-1 treatment. The origin of the receptors is a human donor with basal cell carcinoma. Each CDR3 is given with its conserved first and last residue. Not all rows give a size; the values are once, few, many and, for expanded clones, a class.

clone_size	v_call	j_call	cdr3_aa
once	TRBV30	TRBJ2-1	CAWTSAIEQFF
NA	TRBV6-2/TRBV6-3	TRBJ1-1	CASSIHRGGTEAFF
NA	TRBV18	TRBJ2-3	CASSPAGPDTQYF
NA	TRBV27	TRBJ2-2	CASSVDRSVGGELFF
NA	TRBV28	TRBJ1-1	CAGTDRTRTEAFF
NA	TRBV18	TRBJ2-7	CASSPPGTGGAGEQYF
NA	TRBV7-9	TRBJ2-7	CASSLRQGVRDEQYF
NA	TRBV3-1/TRBV3-2	TRBJ2-1	CASSQDRAIVAGVNEQFF
few	TRBV2	TRBJ2-2	CAKQVVGTGELFF
NA	TRBV13	TRBJ2-3	CASSKRGWAAHTDTQYF
few	TRBV29-1	TRBJ2-7	CSGGQTYEQYF
NA	TRBV19	TRBJ2-1	CASSPLPGTSVEQFF
NA	TRBV5-8	TRBJ2-4	CASSFTGTLGSIQYF
NA	TRBV7-2	TRBJ2-1	CASSLWSGGRDEQFF
NA	TRBV30	TRBJ1-6	CAWRMSSYNSPLHF
medium-sized	TRBV6-1	TRBJ2-4	CASSEGRGGNIQYF
NA	TRBV5-1	TRBJ2-7	CASSLEGGPYEQYF
few	TRBV14	TRBJ2-7	CASSSHRTGKRYEQYF
NA	TRBV5-4	TRBJ2-5	CASSSRGQIRETQYF
NA	TRBV5-1	TRBJ1-2	CASSLAIEGLVIYGYTF
NA	TRBV7-9	TRBJ2-5	CASSFLGWETQYF
few	TRBV4-2	TRBJ1-2	CASSQTRDGYTF
few	TRBV5-1	TRBJ1-6	CASSYQQGPGSPLHF
NA	TRBV3-1/TRBV3-2	TRBJ2-5	CASSQESFTGWVTGQETQYF
NA	TRBV5-5	TRBJ2-2	CASSFGAGYANTGELFF
once	TRBV29-1	TRBJ2-7	CSVEVRGRFEQYF
NA	TRBV7-2	TRBJ2-7	CASSQRQGGEQYF
NA	TRBV3-1/TRBV3-2	TRBJ2-7	CASSQALAASYEQYF
NA	TRBV6-2/TRBV6-3	TRBJ2-7	CASSWTGDEQYF
NA	TRBV3-1/TRBV3-2	NA	CASSQVSGGAGEQYF
once	TRBV5-1	TRBJ2-7	CASSLGQAYYEQYF
medium-sized	TRBV7-9	TRBJ2-1	CASSLGLIGTSGNNEQFF
NA	TRBV6-4	TRBJ2-3	CASSDSQGPDTQYF
NA	TRBV4-2	TRBJ2-7	CASSQLSGSSSYEQYF
NA	TRBV5-4	TRBJ1-3	CASSSSQGKGNTIYF
NA	TRBV6-5	TRBJ2-7	CASSTPDRAIHEQYF
NA	TRBV7-2	TRBJ1-5	CASSPRGISNQPQHF
NA	TRBV28	TRBJ1-2	CASSSNRVGYTF
NA	TRBV5-1	TRBJ2-3	CASSPTPPVGLTDTQYF
NA	TRBV18	TRBJ1-2	CASSPEVAVSLFGYTF
NA	TRBV3-1/TRBV3-2	TRBJ2-3	CASSQGRGSTDTQYF
NA	TRBV7-2	TRBJ1-2	CASSLARGGGYTF
NA	TRBV10-3	TRBJ1-3	CAISTLQGRESGNTIYF
NA	TRBV15	TRBJ2-7	CATSLSGTGFYEQYF
NA	TRBV28	TRBJ2-3	CASSRLDTQYF
once	TRBV10-3	TRBJ2-2	CAISEWGGLTPGELFF
NA	TRBV14	TRBJ1-2	CASSQDRGVYGYTF
NA	TRBV24-1	TRBJ1-1	CATSLGQGREAFF
NA	TRBV5-1	TRBJ2-7	CASSSGTGAGEQYF
NA	TRBV3-1/TRBV3-2	TRBJ1-4	CASSQRGASNEKLFF
once	TRBV5-4	TRBJ2-2	CASSLAGQGNTGELFF
NA	TRBV5-4	TRBJ1-2	CASSAAGWSNYGYTF
NA	TRBV30	TRBJ1-1	CAWSPPQTGRYPEAFF
medium-sized	TRBV2	TRBJ2-5	CASSPKETQYF
NA	TRBV2	TRBJ2-7	CASRSGGRKPYEQYF
once	TRBV7-2	TRBJ1-3	CASSLTPVGTGSGNTIYF
NA	TRBV7-9	TRBJ1-2	CASSPGTGRIYGYTF